This TCR beta chain was retrieved from a study of cytomegalovirus exposure and HLA in healthy donors. Study-level information: Genotyping showed 81% of over 350 donors falling in the Caucasian-associated ancestry cluster. Study observations and caveats: In a later analysis, CMV-associated beta chains were mostly HLA-associated, it appeared.

The V and J ends lost 6 bases and 11 bases, in that order; junction bases with no gene match: 8. The CDR3 runs 13 residues. From germline, CDR1 is MNHEY and CDR2 SVGAGI. Primers: 60 Vbeta forward and 13 Jbeta reverse. The assay was immunoSEQ multiplex PCR, and TCRdb's table has in-frame clones only and misses some. The sample shows some 130,000 clones, around four fifths of them seen only once. Note on this clone: Its antigen is unidentified.

This chain uses TRBV6-5 with TRBJ1-5, with TRBD1 matching 9 bases. The clonotype originates from a woman aged 40 to 50 in good health and CMV-seropositive. Sequences were obtained from PBMCs. CDR3 sequence (DNA): TGTGCCAGCAGCTGGGACAGGGCTGGGTCCCAGCATTTT. The encoded protein is CASSWDRAGSQHF.